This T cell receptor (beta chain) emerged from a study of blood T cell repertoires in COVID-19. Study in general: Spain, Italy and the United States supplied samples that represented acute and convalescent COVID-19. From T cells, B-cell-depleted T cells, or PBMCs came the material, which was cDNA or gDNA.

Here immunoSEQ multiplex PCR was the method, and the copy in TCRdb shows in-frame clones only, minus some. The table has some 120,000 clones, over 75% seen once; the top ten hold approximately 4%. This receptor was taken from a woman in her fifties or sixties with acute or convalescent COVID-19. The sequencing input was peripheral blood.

CDR3 nucleotides: TGTGCCAGCAGCCAAGACATGACTAGCGGGGGGTACAATGAGCAGTTCTTC. This codes for CASSQDMTSGGYNEQFF. The J gene is TRBJ2-1, the V gene TRBV3-1 (or the pseudogene TRBV3-2); 13 bases line up with TRBD2. The V and J ends lost 0 bases and 4 bases, in that order; junction bases with no gene match: 3. The CDR3 consists of 17 residues. Germline loops: CDR1 LGHDT, CDR2 YNNKEL (reference sequence).